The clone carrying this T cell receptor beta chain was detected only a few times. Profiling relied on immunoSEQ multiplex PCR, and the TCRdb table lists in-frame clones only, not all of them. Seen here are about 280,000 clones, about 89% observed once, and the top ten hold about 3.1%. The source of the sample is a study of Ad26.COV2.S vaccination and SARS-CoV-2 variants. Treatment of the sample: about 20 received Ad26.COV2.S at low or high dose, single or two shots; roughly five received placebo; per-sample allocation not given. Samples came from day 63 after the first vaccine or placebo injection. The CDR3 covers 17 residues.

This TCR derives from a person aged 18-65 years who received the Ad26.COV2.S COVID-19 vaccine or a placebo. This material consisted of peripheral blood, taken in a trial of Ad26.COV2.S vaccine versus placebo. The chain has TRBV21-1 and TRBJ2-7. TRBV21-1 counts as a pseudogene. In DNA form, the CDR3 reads TGTGCCAGCAGCCCCCAGCGAGAGGGGCTAACACCCTACGAGCAGTACTTC. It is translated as CASSPQREGLTPYEQYF.